The present entry profiles one T cell receptor beta chain with its context. Its antigen has not been determined. One base away there is no much larger clone; base qualities are not given. The same CDR3 is also encoded by other DNA sequences in this sample. Reading from cysteine to phenylalanine, the CDR3 counts 13 amino acids. Only the CDR3 region is kept as DNA, spanning 39 bases read in frame from base 1. Relative to germline, V is 0 bases shorter and J is 3 bases shorter, with 4 bases between their ends. CDR1 and CDR2 are read off the germline V gene as SGHRS and YFSETQ. The entry originates in a study of shared clonotypes between healthy human individuals (dated by TCRdb to the early 2020s). Concerning the study at large: The cohort included three men and a couple of women between 18 and 49 years of age. Blood TCR repertoires of about 5 healthy adults were deeply sequenced to estimate repertoire size and the extent of clonotype sharing between individuals. Between about 0.85 and 9.5 billion PBMCs per donor were obtained by leukapheresis. For each donor, three plates each were used for CD4 naive and CD4 memory, two plates were used for CD8 naive, and one plate was used for CD8 memory. Different laboratories and diverse techniques were used to prepare libraries and sequence TCR repertoires, to increase sequencing depth and limit assay-specific biases. Study-wide findings and limitations: Pairwise subsampling indicated that sequencing depth was expected to affect the degree of clonotype sharing among donors. Larger estimated clonotype richness was generally found for naive subsets than for memory subsets. Around 5.4% of naive CD4, 3.5% of naive CD8, approximately 2% of memory CD4, and 0.4% of memory CD8 clonotypes were shared across a handful of donors. Sampling was restricted to blood, and TCR repertoires in tissues likely differ from the TCR repertoires found in blood. Rarefaction of sorted-subset datasets indicated incomplete sequencing despite the large sequencing depth. Compared with non-shared clonotypes, clonotypes shared by all four sorted-subset donors had higher generation probabilities. Because the study included only a small number of donors, the genetic and exposure-history diversity represented was limited.

The donors were healthy, HIV-negative adults with no recently reported acute infections or vaccinations. Every donor was a Caucasian adult living in Nashville, Tennessee, USA. Magnetic negative selection was used to enrich CD4+ T cells, after which naive cells were positively selected on CD45RA and the negative fraction became the memory subset. Blood was collected by leukapheresis, and PBMCs were isolated by Ficoll-Histopaque density gradient centrifugation and then cryopreserved in liquid nitrogen vapor phase. Purity and quantity of every magnetically sorted T cell population were checked by analytical flow cytometry. From each sorted fraction, genomic DNA was isolated and quantified by UV absorbance on a Nanodrop 2000c. Using the deep immunoSEQ assay, multiplex PCR amplified TCR CDR3 regions from genomic DNA. Extracted genomic DNA from each cell subset was spread evenly across all wells of several immunoSEQ 96-well plates, with each plate serving as a replicate. For sorted subsets, approximately 190 ng of genomic DNA, equivalent to around 29,000 T cell genomes, went into each replicate PCR. The purified libraries were quantified using a Qubit 3.0 fluorometer, sized with a Bioanalyzer 2100, and then quantified again using the KAPA Library Quantification kit. Each immunoSEQ 96-well plate was sequenced on its own single-read 150-cycle Illumina NextSeq 550 flow cell. From the authors' description of their analysis: The immunoSEQ output contained only junctional sequences without quality scores, so filtering could not match that applied to full-length reads. To assign V/J genes and CDR3, sequences were annotated using PyIR, a Python wrapper for IgBLAST v1.9, with IMGT germline references. Reads were removed for weak V/J assignments (E-value above 1e-6), missing CDR3, stop codons, out-of-frame junctions, or ambiguous translated residues. V3J clonotypes were defined as sequences sharing the same inferred V gene, J gene, and CDR3 amino acid sequence. Percentage overlap between repertoires was computed as shared unique clonotypes divided by the size of the smaller repertoire. RTK rarefaction, the Chao1 estimator, and Recon v2.1 estimates of unobserved clonotypes were used to assess repertoire richness. For all TCRbeta clonotypes obtained by the gDNA method from a few donors, generation probabilities were computed with OLGA. TCRdb took over this immuneACCESS table, retaining in-frame rearrangements with V and J assigned. Such tables are incomplete; in checked studies, under half of the missing clones stem from an unresolved V gene, and the remainder is unexplained. The DNA was the basis for D and trimming; V, J and clone size are from that table. The sample table records about 2.5 million clones; roughly 92% of these occur just once. The ten largest account for roughly 0.34% of the sample.

The clonotype originates from a man aged 18 to 30 in good health. Some clones in this sample may be carry-over from other donors' samples. The rearranged segments are TRBV5-1 and TRBJ2-1, with the D gene not clear enough to name. The sequenced sample consisted of naive CD4+ T cells from PBMCs. The cell subset or site label for this specimen denotes: CD45RA+ positively selected. In nucleotides, the sequence is TGCGCCAGCAGCTTGGAACTCTACAATGAGCAGTTCTTC. This encodes CASSLELYNEQFF.